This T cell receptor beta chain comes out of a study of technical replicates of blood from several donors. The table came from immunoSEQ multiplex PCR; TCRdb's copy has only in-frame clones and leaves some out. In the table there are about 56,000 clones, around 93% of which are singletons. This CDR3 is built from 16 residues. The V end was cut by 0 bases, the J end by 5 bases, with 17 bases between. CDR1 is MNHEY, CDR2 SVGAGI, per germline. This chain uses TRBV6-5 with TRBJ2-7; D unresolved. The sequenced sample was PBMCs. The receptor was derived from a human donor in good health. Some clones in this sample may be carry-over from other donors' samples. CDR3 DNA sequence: TGTGCCAGCAGTTACTCGATTGGAACAGTGTGGGACGAGCAGTACTTC. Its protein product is CASSYSIGTVWDEQYF.